The rows below give T cell receptor beta chains drawn from one sample of a study of blood T cell repertoires in COVID-19. Profiled with immunoSEQ multiplex PCR; TCRdb holds only in-frame clones, not every one. The sample lists fewer than 200,000 clones, roughly 80% occurring once. The sample consisted of PBMCs or T cells enriched from blood (not recorded which). These receptors all come from a woman in her fifties or sixties who had recovered from COVID-19. The CDR3 runs from the conserved cysteine through the conserved F or W. D genes are given only for firm matches. Expanded clones get a size class; other rows say once, few or many, or leave the size out.

V: TRBV4-2; J: TRBJ1-3; D: TRBD1; size: -; DNA: TGTGCCAGCAGCTCTCCCGGGACAGCAAGAAACACCATATATTTT; CDR3: CASSSPGTARNTIYF
V: TRBV5-4; J: TRBJ2-3; D: TRBD1; size: -; DNA: TGTGCCAGCAGCTTTCAGACAGGGGACCCAGATACGCAGTATTTT; CDR3: CASSFQTGDPDTQYF
V: TRBV30; J: TRBJ1-2; D: TRBD1; size: -; DNA: TGTGCCTGGACCCCTAATCAGGGGGTGAACTATGGCTACACCTTC; CDR3: CAWTPNQGVNYGYTF
V: TRBV11-2; J: TRBJ2-5; D: -; size: -; DNA: TGTGCCAGCAGCCACCGAGGGGGAGCGCGGGAGACCCAGTACTTC; CDR3: CASSHRGGARETQYF
V: TRBV11-3; J: TRBJ2-3; D: TRBD2; size: -; DNA: TGTGCCAGCAGCTTGAGAGCGGGAGGGAGCACAGATACGCAGTATTTT; CDR3: CASSLRAGGSTDTQYF
V: TRBV4-1; J: TRBJ2-1; D: -; size: -; DNA: TGCGCCAGCGCCGGACAACTCTACAATGAGCAGTTCTTC; CDR3: CASAGQLYNEQFF
V: TRBV27; J: TRBJ2-4; D: -; size: once; DNA: TGTGCCAGCAGTCGAGGAGGGACAGTGGACAAAAACATTCAGTACTTC; CDR3: CASSRGGTVDKNIQYF
V: TRBV13; J: TRBJ1-4; D: -; size: -; DNA: TGTGCCAGCAGCTTAGGCGCGGATGCTAATGAAAAACTGTTTTTT; CDR3: CASSLGADANEKLFF
V: TRBV14; J: TRBJ1-1; D: -; size: -; DNA: TGTGCCAGCAGCCAAGTCGCAGGGCCCACTGAAGCTTTCTTT; CDR3: CASSQVAGPTEAFF
V: TRBV2; J: TRBJ2-1; D: -; size: few; DNA: TGTGCCAGCAGTACAGGGAATAATGAGCAGTTCTTC; CDR3: CASSTGNNEQFF
V: TRBV6-5; J: TRBJ1-1; D: -; size: -; DNA: TGTGCCAGCAGTTACGAGGCCGGAGCGGGCACTGAAGCTTTCTTT; CDR3: CASSYEAGAGTEAFF
V: TRBV29-1; J: TRBJ2-6; D: TRBD2; size: -; DNA: TGCAGCGTTGAAGTCGGGGGGTCTGGGGCCAACGTCCTGACTTTC; CDR3: CSVEVGGSGANVLTF